This T cell receptor (beta chain) was sequenced during a study of blood T cell repertoires in COVID-19. This CDR3 contains 15 residues. CDR1 MNHEY and CDR2 SVGEGT come from the germline V gene. V gave up 4 bases and J gave up 7 bases; unmatched junction bases: 5. As processed by the authors: Estimates of nucleated cell counts were drawn from the amplification of reference gene primers. The protocol was immunoSEQ multiplex PCR, while the TCRdb copy is restricted to in-frame clones and leaves out a portion. That table is the source of V, J and clone size, and D and trimming were worked out from the DNA. The data contain approximately 190,000 clones, 80% to 90% of them singletons.

Source material: peripheral blood. This receptor was identified in a woman in her 70s with active or convalescent COVID-19. The rearrangement joins TRBV6-2 or TRBV6-3 to TRBJ2-1, with TRBD2 identical over 12 bases. CDR3 in DNA: TGTGCCAGCAGTTTACTAGCGGGAGGTGGGAATGAGCAGTTCTTC. Translation gives CASSLLAGGGNEQFF.